The 20 T cell receptor beta chains below all came from one sample that was sequenced in a study of blood T cell repertoires in COVID-19. TCRdb's table, derived via immunoSEQ multiplex PCR, lists solely in-frame clones and lacks some. The sample contains about 170,000 clones, 70% to 90% of which appear only once. The sequenced sample consisted of peripheral blood. These receptors were obtained from a woman aged 80 or older with COVID-19, enrolled during active disease.

The chain couples TRBV7-9 to TRBJ1-2; D uncertain. This CDR3 comprises 13 residues. Trimming cost V 3 bases and J 0 bases, with 5 bases left between them. Germline assignment: CDR1 SEHNR and CDR2 FQNEAQ (reference sequence). The DNA of the CDR3 is TGTGCCAGCAGCTTCCAGGCTAACTATGGCTACACCTTC. Translation gives CASSFQANYGYTF.

The rearrangement uses TRBV7-9 and TRBJ1-1; tentative D call: TRBD1 (6 bases). Germline V gene sequence: CDR1 SEHNR, CDR2 FQNEAQ (reference sequence). The ends were cut back, 5 bases at V and 1 base at J, with 17 bases in the middle. This CDR3 has 16 amino acids. The CDR3: CASSPDAGAGNTEAFF. The CDR3 DNA is TGTGCCAGCAGCCCGGACGCGGGGGCGGGGAACACTGAAGCTTTCTTT.

J is TRBJ2-3 and V is TRBV5-4; perhaps TRBD2 as D (5 bases). The length of the CDR3 is 17 residues. Germline lookup yields CDR1 SGHNT and CDR2 YYREEE (reference sequence). V was clipped by 0 bases and J by 4 bases, with 18 bases between them. CDR3 loop: CASSLGPSTPVPDTQYF. CDR3 nucleotide sequence: TGTGCCAGCAGCTTGGGGCCTAGCACGCCGGTCCCAGATACGCAGTATTTT.

This clone has a single count. The V gene is TRBV6-5, the J gene TRBJ1-2; 7 nucleotides align to TRBD1. The V segment lost 7 bases and the J segment 8 bases; nucleotides outside the gene matches: 10. This CDR3 spans 13 amino acids. Germline CDR1 is MNHEY and CDR2 is SVGAGI. The CDR3 DNA sequence: TGTGCCAGCAAAACAGGGGTTGTAGGGGGCTACACCTTC. Its translation is CASKTGVVGGYTF.

The V and J genes are TRBV11-2 and TRBJ2-1; the D is unclear. The CDR3 has 13 residues. Germline-derived CDR1 and CDR2 are SGHAT and FQNNGV. V shed 5 bases and J shed 9 bases, with 14 bases lying between them. CDR3 in DNA: TGTGCCAGCAGCGATATTGGCCGGGTTGAGCAGTTCTTC. This encodes CASSDIGRVEQFF.

V and J are TRBV2 and TRBJ1-6; unclear D gene. V was clipped by 0 bases and J by 8 bases, with 8 bases between them. The CDR3 runs 14 residues. CDR1 is SNHLY, CDR2 FYNNEI, per germline. This CDR3 reads CASSEARVDSPLHF. CDR3 nucleotides: TGTGCCAGCAGTGAAGCGCGCGTAGATTCACCCCTCCACTTT. The variable domain in full, completed from reference TRBV2 and TRBJ1-6, reads EPEVTQTPSHQVTQMGQEVILRCVPISNHLYFYWYRQILGQKVEFLVSFYNNEISEKSEIFDDQFSVERPDGSNFTLKIRSTKLEDSAMYFCASSEARVDSPLHFGNGTRLTVT.

The chain joins TRBV7-3 to TRBJ1-1; 7 positions match TRBD1. Germline lookup yields CDR1 SGHTA and CDR2 FQGTGA. The CDR3 is 14 amino acids. V lost 5 bases, J lost 0 bases, and 3 bases stayed unmatched. The CDR3 DNA sequence: TGTGCCAGCAGCCAACAGGGGCTGAACACTGAAGCTTTCTTT. This encodes CASSQQGLNTEAFF.

This chain uses TRBV6-5 with TRBJ1-2; 10 nucleotides agree with TRBD1. The CDR3 has 15 residues. Germline V CDR1 and CDR2: MNHEY, SVGAGI. J gave up 4 bases and V 6 bases, and 8 bases lay outside the gene matches. CDR3 protein: CASRAGTGDSYGYTF. The CDR3 bases are TGTGCCAGCAGAGCCGGGACAGGGGATAGCTATGGCTACACCTTC.

V usage is TRBV6-6 and J usage is TRBJ2-1, with 8 bases lining up with TRBD2. CDR1 MNHNY and CDR2 SVGAGI come from the germline V gene (reference sequence). CDR3 length: 16 residues. The junction had 10 bases not matched to a gene; V was cut back by 7 bases and J by 2 bases. CDR3 nucleotides: TGTGCCAGCACCCGGGGGGGCAGCCTTACCTACAATGAGCAGTTCTTC. Translating it yields CASTRGGSLTYNEQFF.

The chain links TRBV5-4 to TRBJ2-3; 7 bases line up with TRBD2. Germline lookup yields CDR1 SGHNT and CDR2 YYREEE (reference sequence). The CDR3 length is 16 residues. Trimming removed 7 bases from V and 0 bases from J; junction bases left unmatched: 11. CDR3 DNA sequence: TGTGCCAGCCGAAGACAACCGGGACTAAGCACAGATACGCAGTATTTT. Encoded protein: CASRRQPGLSTDTQYF.

This clone was seen only once. V and J are TRBV6-2 or TRBV6-3 and TRBJ1-2; D unresolved. The length of the CDR3 is 14 residues. Per the germline V gene, CDR1 is MNHEY and CDR2 is SVGEGT. V lost 0 bases, J lost 7 bases, and 12 bases lay in between. The CDR3 loop is CASSYSSGLGGYTF. The DNA of the CDR3 is TGTGCCAGCAGTTACTCGAGTGGGCTGGGTGGCTACACCTTC.

This chain connects TRBV2 to TRBJ2-2; D might be TRBD2 (5 bases). The germline V gene has CDR1 SNHLY and CDR2 FYNNEI. The CDR3 length is 14 residues. The V end lost 4 bases, the J end lost 5 bases, and 11 bases lay between the germline ends. The CDR3 loop reads CASSVRVVTGELFF. CDR3 bases: TGTGCCAGCAGTGTGAGGGTAGTAACCGGGGAGCTGTTTTTT.

V and J are TRBV9 and TRBJ2-3; the D gene is possibly TRBD1 (5 bases). CDR3 size: 15 residues. V was cut by 0 bases and J by 5 bases, with 13 bases left in between. CDR1 and CDR2 (germline): SGDLS, YYNGEE. The CDR3 reads CASSVVAGWRDTQYF. In DNA form, the CDR3 reads TGTGCCAGCAGCGTAGTGGCAGGGTGGCGAGATACGCAGTATTTT.

V is TRBV5-1 and J is TRBJ2-5, with TRBD2 matching over 7 bases. CDR3 size: 14 residues. The germline V gene has CDR1 SGHRS and CDR2 YFSETQ. The J segment lost 3 bases and the V segment lost 4 bases, leaving 6 bases of the junction unmatched. As DNA, the CDR3 is TGCGCCAGCAGCGACGGGACTAACAAAGAGACCCAGTACTTC. The encoded protein is CASSDGTNKETQYF.

This chain uses TRBV29-1 with TRBJ2-1; 7 bases align to TRBD2. Germline CDR1 and CDR2: SQVTM and ANQGSEA. The CDR3 runs to 14 residues. Unmatched junction bases numbered 4, after V lost 1 base and J lost 4 bases. CDR3 region: CSVEGLAGYNEQFF. The CDR3 nucleotides are TGCAGCGTTGAAGGGTTAGCGGGTTACAATGAGCAGTTCTTC.

The chain has TRBV6-5 and TRBJ2-1; the match to TRBD1 covers 9 bases. The J segment lost 2 bases and the V segment lost 11 bases, leaving 4 bases of the junction unmatched. This CDR3 comprises 13 residues. CDR1 is MNHEY, CDR2 SVGAGI, per germline. CDR3 DNA: TGTGCCGGGGGACAGGGCCCCTACAATGAGCAGTTCTTC. Protein sequence: CAGGQGPYNEQFF.

The chain carries TRBV9 and TRBJ2-3, with D unclear. The CDR3 is 15 residues long. Germline CDR1 and CDR2: SGDLS and YYNGEE. Trimming pared 0 bases from V and 3 bases from J, leaving 11 bases between. CDR3 in amino acids: CASSVGAQRTDTQYF. Here the CDR3 DNA reads TGTGCCAGCAGCGTAGGGGCTCAACGGACAGATACGCAGTATTTT.

Written as DNA, the CDR3 is TGTGCCAGCAGCAAAGATGTGGCAGGGGGCGAGCTGCAGCCCCAGCATTTT. Its protein product is CASSKDVAGGELQPQHF. The chain has TRBV21-1 and TRBJ1-5; whether TRBD1, the table's D call, matches the DNA was not checked. TRBV21-1 is noted as a pseudogene. The CDR3 runs 17 residues.

This chain uses TRBV9 with TRBJ2-3; 7 positions match TRBD2. With 0 bases clipped from V and 3 bases from J, the junction kept 7 bases outside the gene matches. Looked up from germline, CDR1 is SGDLS and CDR2 is YYNGEE. This CDR3 contains 16 residues. The CDR3 sequence: CASSVGGGRETDTQYF. CDR3 sequence (DNA): TGTGCCAGCAGCGTAGGTGGCGGGAGAGAAACAGATACGCAGTATTTT.

The chain combines TRBV5-1 with TRBJ1-2; 10 bases align to TRBD1. Trimming cost V 0 bases and J 7 bases; bases outside gene matches: 6. Looked up from germline, CDR1 is SGHRS and CDR2 is YFSETQ. The CDR3 runs to 15 residues. For the CDR3, the DNA is TGCGCCAGCAGCTTGGAGGGACAGGGGCTTAGTGGCTACACCTTC. It specifies CASSLEGQGLSGYTF.